This T cell receptor (beta chain) was sequenced for a study of molecular identifiers for immune sequencing clone quantification. Study in general: In replicates, RNA from about 21,000 or 97,000 naive CD8 cells was divided five ways and four parts were sequenced. Study results and limitations: Highly expanded clone sizes could be underestimated by identical TCR molecules sharing a barcode.

Based on a CD8+CD4-CCR7+CD45RA+ profile, naive CD8 T cells were sorted. Preparation of the bulk TCR libraries relied on previously described methods and listed TCR primers. MiXCR, applied by TCRdb to the PCR reads, yields one record per CDR3 protein. Counted here are approximately 680,000 distinct CDR3 sequences, about 25% occurring once; the ten biggest clones make up 0.78%. The CDR3 is made up of 14 amino acids. Looked up from germline, CDR1 is SQVTM and CDR2 is ANQGSEA. V lost 4 bases, J lost 1 base, and 13 bases lay in between. The table lists this clonotype with many counts. Its antigen is unidentified.

The rearrangement links TRBV29-1 to TRBJ1-1; no clear D. The TCR comes from a human donor in good health. Some libraries in this study had Jurkat cell RNA spiked in. The sample consisted of naive CD8+ T cells from blood, with Jurkat cell RNA spiked in. Subset denoted: FACS-sorted CD8+CD4-CCR7+CD45RA+ naive T cells. Here the CDR3 DNA reads TGCAGCGTTGGCTATCGCACGGGGAACACTGAAGCTTTCTTT. Amino acid sequence: CSVGYRTGNTEAFF.